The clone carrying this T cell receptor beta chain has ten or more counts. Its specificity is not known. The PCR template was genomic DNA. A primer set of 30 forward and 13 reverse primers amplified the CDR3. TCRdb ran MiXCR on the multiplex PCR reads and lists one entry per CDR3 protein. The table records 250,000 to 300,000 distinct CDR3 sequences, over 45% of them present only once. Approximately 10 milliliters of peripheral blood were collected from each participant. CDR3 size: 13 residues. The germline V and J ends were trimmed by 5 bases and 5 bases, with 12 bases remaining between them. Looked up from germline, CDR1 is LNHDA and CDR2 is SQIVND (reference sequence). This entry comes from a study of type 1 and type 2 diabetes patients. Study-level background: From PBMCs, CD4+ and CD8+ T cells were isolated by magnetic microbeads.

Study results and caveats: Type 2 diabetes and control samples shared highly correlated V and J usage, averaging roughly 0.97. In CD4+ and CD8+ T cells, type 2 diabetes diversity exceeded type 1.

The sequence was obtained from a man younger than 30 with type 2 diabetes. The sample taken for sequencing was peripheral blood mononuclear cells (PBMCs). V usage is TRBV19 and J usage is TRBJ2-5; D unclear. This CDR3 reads CASSPLSLETQYF. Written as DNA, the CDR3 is TGTGCCAGTAGTCCTCTCTCGCTGGAGACCCAGTACTTC.